This T cell receptor (beta chain) originates from a study of CD8 T cells in Susac syndrome. V was cut by 0 bases and J by 2 bases, with 14 bases left in between. Germline V gives CDR1 MNHEY, CDR2 SMNVEV (reference sequence). This CDR3 has 16 amino acids. Reverse transcription used 0.5 to 1 ug RNA and random hexamers. Amplification of the TCR beta CDR3 was carried out by immunoSEQ multiplex PCR, which spanned a total of 54 Vbeta and 13 Jbeta segments. One entry per CDR3 protein, called by TCRdb with MiXCR from the immunoSEQ multiplex PCR reads. The table lists hundreds of thousands of distinct CDR3 sequences, about 93% of them singletons, with roughly 0.13% in the top ten. Negative isolation was applied to CD8+ and CD4+ T cells, and FACS enrichment was applied to TEMRA cells.

The chain links TRBV27 to TRBJ2-7; D is undetermined. The receptor was isolated from a human donor with multiple sclerosis. Sequenced material: CD8+ T cells from PBMCs. CDR3 loop: CASSLSRSNPPYEQYF. CDR3 DNA sequence: TGTGCCAGCAGTTTATCGAGGTCGAATCCACCCTACGAGCAGTACTTC.